A single sample gave rise to the 30 T cell receptor beta chains below, sequenced in a study of OX40 agonist ivuxolimab in advanced cancers. Repertoires were generated with immunoSEQ multiplex PCR, while TCRdb's copy carries only in-frame clones and drops some. Of 50,000 or so clones listed, roughly 85% are singletons. The sequencing used CD4+ or CD8+ T cells sorted from blood, collected in a trial of the OX40 agonist ivuxolimab. Receptors originate from an adult with an advanced solid tumor such as melanoma, head and neck, liver or kidney cancer.

The chain recombines TRBV6-5 with TRBJ1-4, with D unclear. Germline lookup yields CDR1 MNHEY and CDR2 SVGAGI. V was pared by 2 bases and J by 2 bases, with 3 bases between. CDR3 size: 13 residues. The CDR3 loop reads CASSYRTNEKLFF. DNA for the CDR3: TGTGCCAGCAGTTACAGGACTAATGAAAAACTGTTTTTT.

The rearrangement joins TRBV4-1 to TRBJ1-6; D unresolved. The V end was cut by 3 bases, the J end by 10 bases, with 16 bases between. There are 15 residues in the CDR3. CDR1 is MGHRA and CDR2 is YSYEKL in the germline V gene. CDR3: CASSQGDPGESPLHF. DNA for the CDR3: TGCGCCAGCAGCCAGGGCGACCCCGGTGAGTCACCCCTCCACTTT.

As regards this clone: Other DNA sequences in this sample translate to the same CDR3. In DNA form, the CDR3 reads TGTGCCAGCAGTACCCAGACAGCGCCAAATGAAAAACTGTTTTTT. Its translation is CASSTQTAPNEKLFF. The chain links TRBV28 to TRBJ1-4; tentative D call: TRBD1 (5 bases). The CDR3 runs 15 residues. The V end was cut by 5 bases, the J end by 5 bases, with 15 bases between. CDR1 and CDR2 from the germline V gene are MDHEN and SYDVKM.

The genes are TRBV28 and TRBJ1-3; possibly TRBD1 for D (5 bases). The CDR3 runs to 15 residues. Between the trimmed V and J ends, which lost 5 bases and 2 bases, there was a span of 13 bases. From germline, CDR1 is MDHEN and CDR2 SYDVKM. In DNA form, the CDR3 reads TGTGCCAGCAGTCCCCAGGGAGGAACTGGAAACACCATATATTTT. This codes for CASSPQGGTGNTIYF.

This sequence joins TRBV6-6 and TRBJ2-1; 9 bases align to TRBD2. The CDR3 spans 15 residues. V shed 0 bases, J shed 6 bases, and the junction held 3 bases outside the gene matches. Germline V CDR1 and CDR2: MNHNY, SVGAGI (reference sequence). In nucleotides, the CDR3 is TGTGCCAGCAGTTACTCGAGCGGGGGGAGCAATGAGCAGTTCTTC. Residues: CASSYSSGGSNEQFF.

The V call is TRBV29-1, the J call TRBJ1-2, with D unresolved. The CDR3 has 13 amino acids. From germline, CDR1 is SQVTM and CDR2 ANQGSEA. Trimming took off 6 bases at V and 8 bases at J, with 19 bases between the two ends. The CDR3 bases are TGCAGCGTCACAGAAATTAGGTTGGGGGGCTACACCTTC. Translation gives CSVTEIRLGGYTF.

This rearrangement joins TRBV7-6 to TRBJ1-2, with unresolved D. In germline, CDR1 is SGHVS, CDR2 FNYEAQ. Trimming took 5 bases from V and 6 from J, leaving 10 bases between them. This CDR3 is 12 amino acids long. This CDR3 reads CASSAAVDGYTF. DNA of the CDR3: TGTGCCAGCAGCGCCGCAGTGGATGGCTACACCTTC.

V is TRBV30 and J is TRBJ2-7; 8 positions match TRBD2. With V trimmed by 3 bases and J by 0 bases, 10 bases remained unmatched. The CDR3 is 16 amino acids. Germline V gene lookup returns CDR1 GTSNPN and CDR2 SVGIG (reference sequence). CDR3 region: CAWSYGLADSSYEQYF. The CDR3 DNA reads as TGTGCCTGGAGCTACGGACTAGCTGACAGCTCCTACGAGCAGTACTTC.

The J gene is TRBJ2-5, the V gene TRBV5-4, with D perhaps assigned TRBD1 or TRBD2 (5 bases each). Deletions cut 5 bases from V and 0 bases from J, with 14 bases between. CDR1 is SGHNT, CDR2 YYREEE, per germline (reference sequence). The CDR3 length is 15 residues. CDR3 bases: TGTGCCAGCAGTTCCGGGACGGCCTACCAAGAGACCCAGTACTTC. Protein: CASSSGTAYQETQYF.

This chain connects TRBV29-1 to TRBJ1-3; no reliable D call. The CDR3 totals 16 residues. The V gene's germline CDR1 is SQVTM and CDR2 ANQGSEA. Trimming cost V 0 bases and J 4 bases, with 16 bases left between them. The CDR3 region is CSVEDNKAEWGNTIYF. CDR3 sequence (DNA): TGCAGCGTTGAAGATAATAAGGCCGAGTGGGGAAACACCATATATTTT.

A few counts support this clone. This chain joins TRBV7-2 and TRBJ1-5; 7 positions match TRBD1. This CDR3 has 16 amino acids. V gave up 4 bases and J gave up 4 bases; unmatched junction bases: 10. CDR1 and CDR2 (germline): SGHTA, FQGNSA. Here the CDR3 reads CASSSRTGRGNQPQHF. CDR3 nucleotides: TGTGCCAGCAGCTCCCGGACAGGCCGGGGGAATCAGCCCCAGCATTTT. The full variable domain, rest sourced from reference TRBV7-2 and TRBJ1-5, is GAGVSQSPSNKVTEKGKDVELRCDPISGHTALYWYRQSLGQGLEFLIYFQGNSAPDKSGLPSDRFSAERTGGSVSTLTIQRTQQEDSAVYLCASSSRTGRGNQPQHFGDGTRLSIL.

This chain connects TRBV7-9 to TRBJ2-7; the D gene is possibly TRBD2 (5 bases). This CDR3 has 13 amino acids. Trimming removed 2 bases from V and 4 bases from J, with 9 bases in between. The germline gives CDR1 SEHNR, CDR2 FQNEAQ (reference sequence). The CDR3 region has the DNA TGTGCCAGCAGCTTACCGACGGGGTACGAGCAGTACTTC. Encoded protein: CASSLPTGYEQYF.

A word on this clone: An end of the junction does not agree with germline; a read error may underlie this. The same CDR3 arises from other DNA sequences in this sample as well. The V gene is TRBV4-3, the J gene TRBJ1-2, with D perhaps TRBD1 (6 bases). Per germline, CDR1 LGHNA and CDR2 YSLEER. The CDR3 is 15 residues long. In nucleotides, the CDR3 is TGCGCCAGCAGCCAAGTTAGGGGGGGAACCTATGGCTACACTTTC. Amino acid sequence: CASSQVRGGTYGYTF.

The chain is built from TRBV7-9 and TRBJ2-6; D might be TRBD1 (5 bases). The V gene lost 2 bases and the J gene lost 1 base, with 9 bases spanning the gap. There are 16 residues in the CDR3. Germline V gene sequence: CDR1 SEHNR, CDR2 FQNEAQ (reference sequence). The CDR3 is CASSLLRGSGANVLTF. The CDR3 nucleotides read TGTGCCAGCAGCTTACTTAGGGGATCTGGGGCCAACGTCCTGACTTTC.

The gene calls are TRBV11-2 and TRBJ1-1, with unresolved D. V was shortened by 1 base and J by 1 base, with 16 bases between the two germline ends. The germline CDR1 and CDR2 sequences are SGHAT and FQNNGV. The CDR3 consists of 17 residues. In nucleotides, the CDR3 is TGTGCCAGCAGCTTAGTCGAGGGTTATAGGCGGAACACTGAAGCTTTCTTT. Its translation: CASSLVEGYRRNTEAFF.

The rearrangement links TRBV15 to TRBJ1-1; a possible D gene is TRBD1 (6 bases). The germline V gene has CDR1 LNHNV and CDR2 YYDKDF (reference sequence). V lost 1 base and J lost 8, with 17 bases in between. This CDR3 comprises 15 residues. The CDR3 reads CATSRGVTGFMEAFF. DNA for the CDR3: TGTGCCACCAGCAGAGGCGTAACAGGGTTTATGGAAGCTTTCTTT.

The chain is built from TRBV5-5 and TRBJ1-1; D is perhaps TRBD1 (5 bases). Trimming removed 1 base at V and 4 bases at J, with 14 bases between. Germline CDR1 and CDR2: SGHKS and YYEKEE (reference sequence). The CDR3 runs 15 residues. The CDR3, as DNA: TGTGCCAGCAGCTTGAAGCCAGGGCAGGTCACTGAAGCTTTCTTT. Protein sequence: CASSLKPGQVTEAFF.

The CDR3 region has the DNA TGCAGCGTTACCGGGACAGTCCCAACCGGGGAGCTGTTTTTT. This translates into CSVTGTVPTGELFF. The V and J genes are TRBV29-1 and TRBJ2-2; 7 nucleotides match TRBD1. This CDR3 comprises 14 residues. Germline loops: CDR1 SQVTM, CDR2 ANQGSEA. The J segment lost 5 bases and the V segment lost 5 bases, leaving 8 bases of the junction unmatched.

The chain recombines TRBV14 with TRBJ2-1; TRBD1 matches at 8 bases. CDR3 length equals 16 residues. The V gene's germline CDR1 is SGHDN and CDR2 FVKESK. J gave up 10 bases and V 2 bases, and 13 bases lay outside the gene matches. CDR3 protein: CASSQSVGTGQWEQFF. For the CDR3, the DNA is TGTGCCAGCAGCCAATCGGTCGGGACAGGACAATGGGAGCAGTTCTTC.

The chain combines TRBV7-3 with TRBJ2-1; 7 bases agree with TRBD2. CDR1 is SGHTA and CDR2 is FQGTGA in the germline V gene. The CDR3 loop spans 13 amino acids. J lost 10 bases, V lost 1 base, and 4 bases had no gene match. CDR3 coding DNA: TGTGCCAGCAGCTTAAAGAGAGCGGGGGAGCAGTTCTTC. Translated: CASSLKRAGEQFF.

This chain connects TRBV4-3 to TRBJ2-5; D remains unclear. With 3 bases removed from V and 5 bases from J, the gap between germline ends came to 16 bases. Germline V CDR1 and CDR2: LGHNA, YSLEER. The CDR3 sequence is 15 residues long. The CDR3 DNA reads TGCGCCAGCAGCCAGAGCTGGGCGGCGCGGGAGACCCAGTACTTC. This sequence encodes CASSQSWAARETQYF.

This sequence joins TRBV14 and TRBJ2-3; a weak D match, TRBD1 (6 bases). Germline CDR1 reads SGHDN; CDR2 reads FVKESK. The CDR3 extends over 14 amino acids. V was pared by 0 bases and J by 10 bases, with 14 bases between. CDR3 in DNA: TGTGCCAGCAGCCAAGAACCGACAGGCCTGCCGCAGTATTTT. Its protein is CASSQEPTGLPQYF.

This clone was counted a few times. This sequence joins TRBV6-1 and TRBJ2-7; 7 nucleotides align to TRBD1. Trimming took 5 bases from V and 2 from J; bases not matched to a gene: 9. This CDR3 spans 15 amino acids. CDR1 is MNHNS and CDR2 is SASEGT in the germline V gene. The CDR3: CASSTLEGGTYEQYF. Written as DNA, the CDR3 is TGTGCCAGCAGTACCCTTGAAGGGGGCACCTACGAGCAGTACTTC.

The J gene is TRBJ2-1, the V gene TRBV27; D is unresolved. Trimming cost V 0 bases and J 4 bases, with 10 bases left between them. Germline CDR1 MNHEY, CDR2 SMNVEV (reference sequence). This CDR3 region has 15 residues. The CDR3 DNA sequence: TGTGCCAGCAGTTTATCGGGTCCCAATTACAATGAGCAGTTCTTC. Translating gives CASSLSGPNYNEQFF.

The gene calls are TRBV27 and TRBJ2-7; D gene uncertain. Trimming took 2 bases from V and 6 from J, leaving 8 bases between them. The CDR3 is 12 amino acids. Germline V CDR1 and CDR2: MNHEY, SMNVEV (reference sequence). The chain's CDR3 is CASSLGVGEQYF. CDR3 in DNA: TGTGCCAGCAGTTTAGGGGTCGGCGAGCAGTACTTC.

This clone is deemed medium-sized (0.01 to 0.1%). The gene calls are TRBV7-6 and TRBJ1-1; D possibly corresponds to TRBD1 (6 bases). The germline gives CDR1 SGHVS, CDR2 FNYEAQ. The ends were cut back, 5 bases at V and 2 bases at J, with 12 bases in the middle. The CDR3 totals 14 residues. CDR3 protein: CASSRDRINTEAFF. DNA for the CDR3: TGTGCCAGCAGCCGTGACAGGATTAACACTGAAGCTTTCTTT.

The count of this clone is one. The chain uses TRBV4-1 and TRBJ2-1; D remains ambiguous. The V gene's germline CDR1 is MGHRA and CDR2 YSYEKL. The CDR3 totals 15 residues. V gave up 1 base and J gave up 6 bases, with 13 bases separating them. The CDR3 region is CASSQATGLGNEQFF. The CDR3 region has the DNA TGCGCCAGCAGCCAAGCTACTGGCTTGGGCAATGAGCAGTTCTTC.

The table lists this clone with a few counts. At the DNA level, this CDR3 is encoded by other sequences in the same sample as well. The chain employs TRBV27 and TRBJ2-2, with unresolved D. V gave up 5 bases and J gave up 2 bases, with 6 bases separating them. Per the germline V gene, CDR1 is MNHEY and CDR2 is SMNVEV (reference sequence). The CDR3 has 13 amino acids. CDR3 DNA sequence: TGTGCCAGCAGTCTACTCAACACCGGGGAGCTGTTTTTT. It translates to CASSLLNTGELFF.

The genes are TRBV27 and TRBJ2-1, with 14 bases aligning to TRBD2. The junction had 7 bases not matched to a gene; V was cut back by 6 bases and J by 9 bases. Germline CDR1 MNHEY, CDR2 SMNVEV (reference sequence). The CDR3 consists of 15 residues. CDR3 residues: CASSLTSGGAGEQFF. For the CDR3, the DNA is TGTGCCAGCAGCCTGACTAGCGGGGGGGCCGGTGAGCAGTTCTTC.

A single count supports this clone. The chain recombines TRBV28 with TRBJ2-1, with TRBD1 as a possible D gene (6 bases). Per the germline V gene, CDR1 is MDHEN and CDR2 is SYDVKM. CDR3 length equals 13 residues. The ends were cut back, 5 bases at V and 4 bases at J, with 9 bases in the middle. The CDR3: CASSDRRYNEQFF. CDR3 sequence (DNA): TGTGCCAGCAGTGACAGGCGGTACAATGAGCAGTTCTTC. Based on the CDR3 plus reference TRBV28 and TRBJ2-1, the full variable domain is DVKVTQSSRYLVKRTGEKVFLECVQDMDHENMFWYRQDPGLGLRLIYFSYDVKMKEKGDIPEGYSVSREKKERFSLILESASTNQTSMYLCASSDRRYNEQFFGPGTRLTVL.